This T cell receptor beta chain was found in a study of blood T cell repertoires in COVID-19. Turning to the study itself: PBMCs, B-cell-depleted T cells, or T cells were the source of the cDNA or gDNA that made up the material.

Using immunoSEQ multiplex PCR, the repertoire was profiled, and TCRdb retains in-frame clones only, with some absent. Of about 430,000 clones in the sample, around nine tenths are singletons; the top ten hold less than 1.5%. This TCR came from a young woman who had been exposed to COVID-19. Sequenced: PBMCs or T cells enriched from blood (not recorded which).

CDR3 in amino acids: CASTPGQPGRDTQYF. The CDR3 DNA reads TGTGCCAGCACCCCAGGACAGCCTGGAAGGGATACGCAGTATTTT. V and J are TRBV7-9 and TRBJ2-3, with TRBD1 as a possible D gene (6 bases). Trimming removed 7 bases from V and 6 bases from J, with 20 bases in between. This CDR3 comprises 15 residues. Per the germline V gene, CDR1 is SEHNR and CDR2 is FQNEAQ (reference sequence).